These T cell receptor beta chains were read from a single sample in a study of STAT5B mutations in CD4+ large granular lymphocyte leukemia. Sequencing used immunoSEQ multiplex PCR; TCRdb keeps in-frame clones, though not all of them. The sample shows tens of thousands of clones, roughly 72% of them seen only once. Sequenced sample: CD4+ T cells from blood buffy coats. All receptors come from a human donor in good health. The CDR3 runs from the conserved cysteine through the conserved F or W. D genes are given only for firm matches. The size field is filled for only some rows; it gives once, few, many or a size class.

j_gene | abundance | d_gene | v_gene | CDR3aa | CDR3nt
TRBJ1-6 | few | - | TRBV7-9 | CASSTTGNPLHF | TGTGCCAGCAGCACTACAGGGAATCCCCTCCACTTT
TRBJ2-5 | - | - | TRBV9 | CASSVGQGQETQYF | TGTGCCAGCAGCGTAGGGCAGGGCCAAGAGACCCAGTACTTC
TRBJ2-3 | - | TRBD2 | TRBV6-5 | CASRRNGGADTQYF | TGTGCCAGCAGACGAAATGGGGGGGCAGATACGCAGTATTTT
TRBJ2-3 | - | TRBD2 | TRBV5-1 | CASSYLAGGPDTQYF | TGCGCCAGCAGCTACCTAGCGGGGGGGCCAGATACGCAGTATTTT
TRBJ2-7 | - | TRBD2 | TRBV7-2 | CASSLAWGGGYEQYF | TGTGCCAGCAGCTTAGCGTGGGGGGGTGGCTACGAGCAGTACTTC
TRBJ1-5 | - | TRBD1 | TRBV6-6 | CASSYREGARGSAQHF | TGTGCCAGCAGTTACAGGGAGGGGGCACGCGGCTCGGCCCAGCATTTT
TRBJ2-5 | once | TRBD1 | TRBV7-7 | CASSQGGQGQETQYF | TGTGCTAGCAGCCAAGGCGGACAGGGGCAAGAGACCCAGTACTTC
TRBJ1-2 | - | TRBD1 | TRBV9 | CASSATLGDRGSFGYTF | TGTGCCAGCAGCGCCACACTAGGGGACAGGGGGTCCTTCGGCTACACCTTC
TRBJ2-6 | - | TRBD1 | TRBV30 | CAWSVGQGAANVLTF | TGTGCCTGGAGTGTGGGACAGGGGGCAGCCAACGTCCTGACTTTC
TRBJ1-2 | - | - | TRBV19 | CASTHRGYGYTF | TGTGCCAGTACCCACAGAGGCTATGGCTACACCTTC
TRBJ1-4 | - | TRBD1 | TRBV5-6 | CASSLYTGGEKLFF | TGTGCCAGCAGCCTCTATACAGGGGGTGAAAAACTGTTTTTT
TRBJ1-1 | - | - | TRBV11-2 | CASSNWADTEAFF | TGTGCCAGCTCCAATTGGGCGGACACTGAAGCTTTCTTT
TRBJ1-3 | - | - | TRBV18 | CASSPTNSGWDTQSSGNTIYF | TGTGCCAGCTCACCTACGAACAGCGGCTGGGACACGCAAAGCTCTGGAAACACCATATATTTT
TRBJ2-4 | - | - | TRBV14 | CASTRRRTLRAKNIQYF | TGTGCCAGCACCCGTCGGAGGACTTTGCGGGCCAAAAACATTCAGTACTTC
TRBJ1-1 | few | - | TRBV6-6 | CASSRGVSEAFF | TGTGCCAGCAGTCGTGGGGTTTCTGAAGCTTTCTTT
TRBJ2-4 | - | - | TRBV5-6 | CASSSYRLILGNIQYF | TGTGCCAGCAGCTCCTACAGACTAATCTTGGGAAACATTCAGTACTTC
TRBJ2-3 | - | TRBD1 | TRBV6-1 | CASRTDRVGGNTQYF | TGTGCCAGCAGGACAGACAGGGTCGGAGGAAATACGCAGTATTTT
TRBJ1-6 | - | - | TRBV21-1 | CASSIPRTGEPLHF | TGTGCCAGCAGCATACCCCGGACAGGGGAACCCCTCCACTTT
TRBJ2-1 | - | TRBD1 | TRBV5-6 | CASSPSPGQGLIDEQFF | TGTGCCAGCAGCCCCTCCCCGGGACAGGGTTTGATCGATGAGCAGTTCTTC
TRBJ1-6 | few | - | TRBV6-6 | CASSPREGRSPLHF | TGTGCCAGCAGTCCCCGCGAGGGGCGGTCACCCCTCCACTTT
TRBJ1-4 | - | TRBD1 | TRBV25-1 | CASRQTGNEKLFF | TGTGCCAGCAGACAGACAGGGAATGAAAAACTGTTTTTT
TRBJ2-1 | - | - | TRBV6-5 | CASGGIAGSKQFF | TGTGCCAGCGGCGGAATAGCCGGTTCGAAGCAGTTCTTC
TRBJ1-5 | - | - | TRBV28 | CASTLGNSNQPQHF | TGTGCCAGCACTTTAGGGAATAGCAATCAGCCCCAGCATTTT
TRBJ1-4 | - | - | TRBV5-6 | CASSFNEKLFF | TGTGCCAGCAGCTTTAATGAAAAACTGTTTTTT
TRBJ2-1 | - | - | TRBV18 | CASSLTGLALGYNEQFF | TGTGCCAGCTCCCTCACTGGGCTAGCCCTTGGCTACAATGAGCAGTTCTTC
TRBJ2-3 | - | TRBD1 | TRBV19 | CASTTTGGADTQYF | TGTGCCAGTACGACGACAGGGGGCGCAGATACGCAGTATTTT
TRBJ1-4 | - | TRBD1 | TRBV7-9 | CASSPGQGTTNEKLFF | TGTGCCAGCAGCCCGGGACAGGGGACAACTAATGAAAAACTGTTTTTT
TRBJ1-5 | few | - | TRBV7-2 | CASRPLGHHNQPQHF | TGTGCCAGCAGACCGCTGGGACATCACAATCAGCCCCAGCATTTT
TRBJ1-2 | - | - | TRBV6-5 | CASSYSKGQNYGYTF | TGTGCCAGCAGTTACTCGAAAGGACAGAACTATGGCTACACCTTC
TRBJ2-3 | - | TRBD2 | TRBV9 | CASSVVSGGYTQYF | TGTGCCAGCAGCGTAGTTAGCGGGGGGTATACGCAGTATTTT
TRBJ2-2 | - | - | TRBV7-9 | CASSIGNTGELFF | TGTGCCAGCAGCATCGGGAACACCGGGGAGCTGTTTTTT
TRBJ2-2 | - | - | TRBV5-1 | CASSLTGTGELFF | TGCGCCAGCAGCTTAACCGGCACCGGGGAGCTGTTTTTT
TRBJ2-1 | - | TRBD2 | TRBV7-9 | CASSLTREGDEQFF | TGTGCCAGCAGCTTAACACGGGAGGGAGATGAGCAGTTCTTC
TRBJ2-3 | - | - | TRBV9 | CASSVGGMRADTQYF | TGTGCCAGCAGCGTAGGAGGGATGAGGGCAGATACGCAGTATTTT
TRBJ2-3 | - | TRBD1 | TRBV2 | CASSDRGQGADTQYF | TGTGCCAGCAGTGATAGGGGACAGGGGGCAGATACGCAGTATTTT
TRBJ1-2 | - | - | TRBV28 | CASSRGGNYGYTF | TGTGCCAGCAGTCGGGGGGGCAACTATGGCTACACCTTC
TRBJ2-5 | - | - | TRBV13 | CASSLDRGQGQYF | TGTGCCAGCAGCTTAGATCGGGGCCAGGGACAGTACTTC
TRBJ1-1 | few | - | TRBV12-5 | CASAIAQGKTAFF | TGTGCTAGTGCCATTGCCCAGGGTAAAACGGCTTTCTTT
TRBJ2-2 | - | TRBD1 | TRBV5-1 | CASSSTGAGYTGELFF | TGCGCCAGCAGCTCGACAGGGGCGGGTTACACCGGGGAGCTGTTTTTT
TRBJ1-1 | - | - | TRBV5-1 | CASSLVGGNTEAFF | TGCGCCAGCAGCTTGGTTGGCGGGAACACTGAAGCTTTCTTT
TRBJ2-7 | - | TRBD1 | TRBV5-1 | CASSLWGQSSSYEQYF | TGCGCCAGCAGCTTGTGGGGACAGTCGAGCTCCTACGAGCAGTACTTC